The TCR beta chain under discussion was sequenced for a study of cytomegalovirus exposure and HLA in healthy donors. Study outcomes and limitations: Earlier analysis yielded a pattern in which most TCR beta V segments were productive about 87% or about 30% of the time.

Use of 60 Vbeta and 13 Jbeta primers characterized the PCR. Method: immunoSEQ multiplex PCR; TCRdb's copy keeps in-frame clones and lacks some. The table lists fewer than 250,000 clones, around 80% of them singletons, with about 6% in the top ten. With 5 bases removed from V and 6 bases from J, the gap between germline ends came to 6 bases. This CDR3 is 11 amino acids long. CDR1 is SGHRS and CDR2 is YFSETQ in the germline V gene. Concerning this clone: Its antigen is unknown.

Sequencing was done on a sample of PBMCs. J is TRBJ2-1 and V is TRBV5-1; D not certain. The TCR originated in a man aged 35 to 55 in good health and CMV-seropositive. The chain's CDR3 is CASRTVNEQFF. The CDR3 DNA is TGCGCCAGCAGAACGGTCAATGAGCAGTTCTTC.